The rows below give T cell receptor beta chains drawn from one sample of a study of blood T cell repertoires in COVID-19. Generated by immunoSEQ multiplex PCR, the TCRdb table keeps only in-frame clones and is missing some. Of a few hundred thousand clones listed, about nine tenths are singletons. The material sequenced was peripheral blood. These receptors were obtained from a man aged 25-40 years who had recovered from COVID-19. Both conserved end residues are part of each CDR3. A D gene is named only where the DNA matches it firmly. The listing skips clone size in some rows; elsewhere it reads once, few, many or a size class.

.	.	TRBJ2-3	TRBV19	TGTGCCAGTAGTGCCATGAGCGCCTCAAGCACAGATACGCAGTATTTT	CASSAMSASSTDTQYF
TRBD1	.	TRBJ1-2	TRBV7-2	TGTGCCAGCAGCTACCCACAGGGGGCCTCAACCTACACCTTC	CASSYPQGASTYTF
.	once	TRBJ1-6	TRBV11-1	TGTGCCAGCAGCTTAGGGGGGGTTAATTCACCCCTCCACTTT	CASSLGGVNSPLHF
.	.	TRBJ1-2	TRBV10-1	TGCGCTAGCAGTCCACACAGGACAGCCCGGGATGGCTACACCTTC	CASSPHRTARDGYTF
.	.	TRBJ1-2	TRBV3-1/TRBV3-2	TGTGCCAGCAGCCAATCGCGGCAGAATGGCTACACCTTC	CASSQSRQNGYTF
TRBD1	.	TRBJ2-1	TRBV24-1	TGTGCCACCAGTGACCCGGGACAGGGTCCCCGCCTAAACTACAATGAGCAGTTCTTC	CATSDPGQGPRLNYNEQFF
TRBD1	.	TRBJ1-1	TRBV18	TGTGCCAGCTCACCGGGACAGGGGAACACTGAAGCTTTCTTT	CASSPGQGNTEAFF
TRBD1	.	TRBJ1-1	TRBV6-5	TGTGCCAGCAGAGCAGGGGGCACTGAAGCTTTCTTT	CASRAGGTEAFF
TRBD2	.	TRBJ2-4	TRBV3-1/TRBV3-2	TGTGCCAGCAGCCAAGAACTTAGGGCGGGGGGCCGCCAAAACATTCAGTACTTC	CASSQELRAGGRQNIQYF
TRBD2	.	TRBJ2-7	TRBV27	TGTGCCAGCAGTACTCGACTAGCGGGGTACGAGCAGTACTTC	CASSTRLAGYEQYF
TRBD2	.	TRBJ2-5	TRBV9	TGTGCCAGCAGCGTAGGGTCGGACGGTGGACGGGGGGGAGAGACCCAGTACTTC	CASSVGSDGGRGGETQYF
.	.	TRBJ1-2	TRBV7-9	TGTGCCAGCAGCCCGGGGTCCCGGGGCTATGGCTACACCTTC	CASSPGSRGYGYTF
TRBD1	many	TRBJ1-1	TRBV7-8	TGTGCCAGCAGCCGAGGGACAGAGGACACTGAAGCTTTCTTT	CASSRGTEDTEAFF
.	.	TRBJ1-2	TRBV6-5	TGTGCCAGCAGCCCACCCCCGGACAGACGCTATGGCTACACCTTC	CASSPPPDRRYGYTF
.	.	TRBJ1-2	TRBV14	TGTGCCAGCAGCCAAGACTTGGGGGGATATGGCTACACCTTC	CASSQDLGGYGYTF
.	.	TRBJ1-1	TRBV9	TGTGCCAGCAGCTCGATCAGGGGAGCTTTCTTT	CASSSIRGAFF
TRBD1	.	TRBJ1-2	TRBV24-1	TGTGCCACCAGTGACCTCGACAGGGCTTATGGCTACACCTTC	CATSDLDRAYGYTF
.	.	TRBJ1-3	TRBV21-1	TGTGCCAGTCCCCCGGGGGGAAACCTACCGTCCTCTGGAAACACCATATATTTT	CASPPGGNLPSSGNTIYF
.	.	TRBJ1-5	TRBV18	TGTGCCAGCTCACTAAATACCCTGGGAGTTTCTGACCTAATTAGCAATCAGCCCCAGCATTTT	CASSLNTLGVSDLISNQPQHF
TRBD2	.	TRBJ2-3	TRBV24-1	TGTGCCAGCGCTTCTAGCGGGGAAAGCACAGATACGCAGTATTTT	CASASSGESTDTQYF
.	.	TRBJ1-1	TRBV4-2	TGTGCCAGCAGCCGGGCGGGGGGTGCAAACACTGAAGCTTTCTTT	CASSRAGGANTEAFF
TRBD1	.	TRBJ1-2	TRBV19	TGTGCCAGTAGTATGAGTACAGGGGGCCACTATGGCTACACCTTC	CASSMSTGGHYGYTF
TRBD1	.	TRBJ1-6	TRBV5-6	TGTGCCAGCAGCTTGGCCGGGACAGGGGTTTCACCCCTCCACTTT	CASSLAGTGVSPLHF
TRBD1	.	TRBJ2-2	TRBV2	TGTGCCAGCAGTCTACAGGGGGCCCCGAACACCGGGGAGCTGTTTTTT	CASSLQGAPNTGELFF
TRBD1	.	TRBJ1-2	TRBV29-1	TGCAGCGTTGTCGAGACAGGGGGCGACTATGGCTACACCTTC	CSVVETGGDYGYTF
TRBD2	.	TRBJ2-1	TRBV3-1/TRBV3-2	TGTGCCAGCAGCCAAGATGAGCGGGGGAGCTCCTACAATGAGCAGTTCTTC	CASSQDERGSSYNEQFF